These T cell receptor beta chains were read from a single sample in a study of blood T cell repertoires in COVID-19. Some clones are missing from TCRdb's copy, which holds only in-frame ones; the method was immunoSEQ multiplex PCR. The data hold 100,000 to 150,000 clones, with around 86% observed a single time. The sample consisted of peripheral blood. The receptors originated from an elderly man with active or convalescent COVID-19. The CDR3 runs from the conserved cysteine through the conserved F or W. Fields, in order: CDR3 DNA, CDR3 protein, D gene, J gene, clone size, V gene. D genes are given only for firm matches. Clone size is stated in some rows and not others, as once, few, many or a class when expanded.

DNA: TGTGCCAGCAGCCCGAGGTCGGGTGTCACAGATACGCAGTATTTT
CDR3: CASSPRSGVTDTQYF
D: -
J: TRBJ2-3
size: -
V: TRBV7-3

DNA: TGTGCCAGCAGGGCCAGGCTAATAAATGAAAAACTGTTTTTT
CDR3: CASRARLINEKLFF
D: -
J: TRBJ1-4
size: -
V: TRBV28

DNA: TGTGCCAGCAGCAAAAAAGGAGGTGCTAGGAACACCGGGGAGCTGTTTTTT
CDR3: CASSKKGGARNTGELFF
D: -
J: TRBJ2-2
size: -
V: TRBV21-1

DNA: TGTGCCAGCAGCTTTACTAGCGGGATAAGCGAGCAGTACTTC
CDR3: CASSFTSGISEQYF
D: TRBD2
J: TRBJ2-7
size: few
V: TRBV11-2

DNA: TGTGCCAGCAGACCTGGGACAGCAGGAGGAAACACCATATATTTT
CDR3: CASRPGTAGGNTIYF
D: TRBD1
J: TRBJ1-3
size: -
V: TRBV7-2

DNA: TGTGCCAGCAGTTTTACTAGGGACAATGAGCAGTTCTTC
CDR3: CASSFTRDNEQFF
D: -
J: TRBJ2-1
size: -
V: TRBV7-3

DNA: TGTGCCAGCAGCCAGAACTGGGACAGGGAGAACACTGAAGCTTTCTTT
CDR3: CASSQNWDRENTEAFF
D: TRBD1
J: TRBJ1-1
size: few
V: TRBV14

DNA: TGTGCCAGCAGCCGGGACAGGGTTAATGAAAAACTGTTTTTT
CDR3: CASSRDRVNEKLFF
D: TRBD1
J: TRBJ1-4
size: -
V: TRBV11-2

DNA: TGCGCCAGCAGCCTACCGACACCCGCCACCGGGGAGCTGTTTTTT
CDR3: CASSLPTPATGELFF
D: -
J: TRBJ2-2
size: -
V: TRBV5-1

DNA: TGTGCCAGCAGCGGCGGGGGGGCAGGTAATTCACCCCTCCACTTT
CDR3: CASSGGGAGNSPLHF
D: -
J: TRBJ1-6
size: -
V: TRBV2

DNA: TGTGCCAGCAGAGCCCAAACTTCACCCCTCCACTTT
CDR3: CASRAQTSPLHF
D: -
J: TRBJ1-6
size: -
V: TRBV2

DNA: TGTGCCAGCACACTAGGCACAGATACGCAGTATTTT
CDR3: CASTLGTDTQYF
D: -
J: TRBJ2-3
size: few
V: TRBV2

DNA: TGCAGCGTTGGAACAGGGTACGGGGCCAACGTCCTGACTTTC
CDR3: CSVGTGYGANVLTF
D: -
J: TRBJ2-6
size: -
V: TRBV29-1

DNA: TGTGCCAGCAGCCAAGATCAGGATAGCGGGGCGTCCCAGTATTTT
CDR3: CASSQDQDSGASQYF
D: TRBD2
J: TRBJ2-3
size: few
V: TRBV4-2

DNA: TGTGCCAGCAGCTTAAACCTACAAGAGACCCAGTACTTC
CDR3: CASSLNLQETQYF
D: -
J: TRBJ2-5
size: -
V: TRBV7-8

DNA: TGTGCCAGCTCACCCGGGACAGAGGCCGAGCAGTACTTC
CDR3: CASSPGTEAEQYF
D: TRBD1
J: TRBJ2-7
size: -
V: TRBV18

DNA: TGTGCCAGCAGCGAAATAGCGGGAGGGGCCGGCAATGAGCAGTTCTTC
CDR3: CASSEIAGGAGNEQFF
D: TRBD2
J: TRBJ2-1
size: -
V: TRBV9

DNA: TGCGCCAGCAGCTTTCTGGGTAGCTCCCCATCTAACTATGGCTACACCTTC
CDR3: CASSFLGSSPSNYGYTF
D: -
J: TRBJ1-2
size: -
V: TRBV5-1

DNA: TGCGCCAGCAGCCAAGTTGAGCGGTCAGAGACCCAGTACTTC
CDR3: CASSQVERSETQYF
D: -
J: TRBJ2-5
size: -
V: TRBV4-1

DNA: TGCGCCAGCAGCACGCCTACAGGGTCCCATGGCTACACCTTC
CDR3: CASSTPTGSHGYTF
D: -
J: TRBJ1-2
size: -
V: TRBV5-1

DNA: TGTGCCAGCAGCTTGTTGTCCGGGACAGGGGATGAAAAACTGTTTTTT
CDR3: CASSLLSGTGDEKLFF
D: TRBD1
J: TRBJ1-4
size: -
V: TRBV5-6

DNA: TGTGCCAGCAGTACACAAAGCAATCAGCCCCAGCATTTT
CDR3: CASSTQSNQPQHF
D: -
J: TRBJ1-5
size: -
V: TRBV28

DNA: TGTGCCAGCAGTTTGGCGGGGAACACTGAAGCTTTCTTT
CDR3: CASSLAGNTEAFF
D: -
J: TRBJ1-1
size: -
V: TRBV28

DNA: TGTGCCAGCAGCTTAGGGGGGACAGAGAACACTGAAGCTTTCTTT
CDR3: CASSLGGTENTEAFF
D: TRBD1
J: TRBJ1-1
size: -
V: TRBV7-9

DNA: TGTGCCAGCAGCCCCTTTGCGGGGGCAGATACGCAGTATTTT
CDR3: CASSPFAGADTQYF
D: TRBD2
J: TRBJ2-3
size: -
V: TRBV6-5

DNA: TGTGCCAGCAGCTTGGACAGGGGGGTAACTAATGAAAAACTGTTTTTT
CDR3: CASSLDRGVTNEKLFF
D: TRBD1
J: TRBJ1-4
size: -
V: TRBV5-4

DNA: TGTGCCAGCAGCCAGGTTACAGGGGGCGGGGGTGAAAAACTGTTTTTT
CDR3: CASSQVTGGGGEKLFF
D: TRBD1
J: TRBJ1-4
size: -
V: TRBV4-2

DNA: TGTGCCAGCAGCCTGCGGGACCCCACTTGGGCTTTCTTT
CDR3: CASSLRDPTWAFF
D: -
J: TRBJ1-1
size: once
V: TRBV7-9

DNA: TGTGCCAGCTCACCAGGGGGCGGTATCTATGGCTACACCTTC
CDR3: CASSPGGGIYGYTF
D: -
J: TRBJ1-2
size: -
V: TRBV18

DNA: TGTGCCAGCGGCGTTGGAGGTGCTGGAAACACCATATATTTT
CDR3: CASGVGGAGNTIYF
D: -
J: TRBJ1-3
size: -
V: TRBV3-1/TRBV3-2

DNA: -
CDR3: CARSLTGGTGVFWQYF
D: -
J: TRBJ2-7
size: -
V: TRBV5-3

DNA: TGTGCCAGCAGCCGCCCTGGCCGGGAGCTGTTTTTT
CDR3: CASSRPGRELFF
D: -
J: TRBJ2-2
size: -
V: TRBV7-2

DNA: TGTGCCACCAGTGACACCCGGACGGGAGTTCCCACAGATACGCAGTATTTT
CDR3: CATSDTRTGVPTDTQYF
D: -
J: TRBJ2-3
size: -
V: TRBV24-1

DNA: TGTGCCAGCAGTTTGTCTACAGGGGGCACGGGGGAGCAGTACTTC
CDR3: CASSLSTGGTGEQYF
D: TRBD1
J: TRBJ2-7
size: -
V: TRBV27

DNA: TGCAGCGTCTCTAGGGACAGGGCCGGGACCCAGTACTTC
CDR3: CSVSRDRAGTQYF
D: TRBD1
J: TRBJ2-5
size: -
V: TRBV29-1

DNA: TGTGCCAGCAGCAAGAGGAGGAACACTGAAGCTTTCTTT
CDR3: CASSKRRNTEAFF
D: -
J: TRBJ1-1
size: -
V: TRBV7-9

DNA: TGCGCCAGCGCGACAGAGATGAACACTGAAGCTTTCTTT
CDR3: CASATEMNTEAFF
D: -
J: TRBJ1-1
size: -
V: TRBV5-1

DNA: TGTGCCAGCAGCTGGGCCAAGAACACTGAAGCTTTCTTT
CDR3: CASSWAKNTEAFF
D: -
J: TRBJ1-1
size: -
V: TRBV12-3/TRBV12-4

DNA: TGTGCCAGCAGCACCGGGGGGGGCGGACCTAGCACAGATACGCAGTATTTT
CDR3: CASSTGGGGPSTDTQYF
D: TRBD2
J: TRBJ2-3
size: -
V: TRBV7-2

DNA: TGTGCCAGTAGTCCGGGACTCCCTGTTGAAAAACTGTTTTTT
CDR3: CASSPGLPVEKLFF
D: -
J: TRBJ1-4
size: -
V: TRBV19

DNA: TGCAGCGTTGAAGATCCGTATTCAGGGGGCGCGGGAAACATTCAGTACTTC
CDR3: CSVEDPYSGGAGNIQYF
D: TRBD1
J: TRBJ2-4
size: -
V: TRBV29-1

DNA: TGTGCCAGCCAGTTGGCGGGGGGGCCAACAGATACGCAGTATTTT
CDR3: CASQLAGGPTDTQYF
D: TRBD2
J: TRBJ2-3
size: -
V: TRBV7-8

DNA: TGTGCCAGCAGCATAGGGACAGGGAGGAGCACTGAAGCTTTCTTT
CDR3: CASSIGTGRSTEAFF
D: TRBD1
J: TRBJ1-1
size: -
V: TRBV14

DNA: TGTGCCAGCAGCGTAGGGGCAGGGACTAACTATGGCTACACCTTC
CDR3: CASSVGAGTNYGYTF
D: -
J: TRBJ1-2
size: -
V: TRBV9

DNA: TGTGCCAGCAGCAAACCGGGGACTAGCGAGGAGACCCAGTACTTC
CDR3: CASSKPGTSEETQYF
D: -
J: TRBJ2-5
size: -
V: TRBV21-1

DNA: TGTGCCATCAGGAACGGGGGACTAGGAAACTATGGCTACACCTTC
CDR3: CAIRNGGLGNYGYTF
D: -
J: TRBJ1-2
size: -
V: TRBV10-3

DNA: TGTGCCAGTAGTATCTGGTCGTCGTGGGCAGGGGGCGAAACTGGAAACACCATATATTTT
CDR3: CASSIWSSWAGGETGNTIYF
D: TRBD1
J: TRBJ1-3
size: -
V: TRBV19

DNA: TGTGCCATCAGTGTCGTACAGGGGTGGGAGACCCAGTACTTC
CDR3: CAISVVQGWETQYF
D: TRBD1
J: TRBJ2-5
size: once
V: TRBV10-3

DNA: TGTGCCAGCACCCCCGGACAGTTCTATGGCTACACCTTC
CDR3: CASTPGQFYGYTF
D: -
J: TRBJ1-2
size: few
V: TRBV28

DNA: TGTGCCAGCAGTCCGGCCAGGCGGGGGAACCAAGAGACCCAGTACTTC
CDR3: CASSPARRGNQETQYF
D: TRBD2
J: TRBJ2-5
size: -
V: TRBV27